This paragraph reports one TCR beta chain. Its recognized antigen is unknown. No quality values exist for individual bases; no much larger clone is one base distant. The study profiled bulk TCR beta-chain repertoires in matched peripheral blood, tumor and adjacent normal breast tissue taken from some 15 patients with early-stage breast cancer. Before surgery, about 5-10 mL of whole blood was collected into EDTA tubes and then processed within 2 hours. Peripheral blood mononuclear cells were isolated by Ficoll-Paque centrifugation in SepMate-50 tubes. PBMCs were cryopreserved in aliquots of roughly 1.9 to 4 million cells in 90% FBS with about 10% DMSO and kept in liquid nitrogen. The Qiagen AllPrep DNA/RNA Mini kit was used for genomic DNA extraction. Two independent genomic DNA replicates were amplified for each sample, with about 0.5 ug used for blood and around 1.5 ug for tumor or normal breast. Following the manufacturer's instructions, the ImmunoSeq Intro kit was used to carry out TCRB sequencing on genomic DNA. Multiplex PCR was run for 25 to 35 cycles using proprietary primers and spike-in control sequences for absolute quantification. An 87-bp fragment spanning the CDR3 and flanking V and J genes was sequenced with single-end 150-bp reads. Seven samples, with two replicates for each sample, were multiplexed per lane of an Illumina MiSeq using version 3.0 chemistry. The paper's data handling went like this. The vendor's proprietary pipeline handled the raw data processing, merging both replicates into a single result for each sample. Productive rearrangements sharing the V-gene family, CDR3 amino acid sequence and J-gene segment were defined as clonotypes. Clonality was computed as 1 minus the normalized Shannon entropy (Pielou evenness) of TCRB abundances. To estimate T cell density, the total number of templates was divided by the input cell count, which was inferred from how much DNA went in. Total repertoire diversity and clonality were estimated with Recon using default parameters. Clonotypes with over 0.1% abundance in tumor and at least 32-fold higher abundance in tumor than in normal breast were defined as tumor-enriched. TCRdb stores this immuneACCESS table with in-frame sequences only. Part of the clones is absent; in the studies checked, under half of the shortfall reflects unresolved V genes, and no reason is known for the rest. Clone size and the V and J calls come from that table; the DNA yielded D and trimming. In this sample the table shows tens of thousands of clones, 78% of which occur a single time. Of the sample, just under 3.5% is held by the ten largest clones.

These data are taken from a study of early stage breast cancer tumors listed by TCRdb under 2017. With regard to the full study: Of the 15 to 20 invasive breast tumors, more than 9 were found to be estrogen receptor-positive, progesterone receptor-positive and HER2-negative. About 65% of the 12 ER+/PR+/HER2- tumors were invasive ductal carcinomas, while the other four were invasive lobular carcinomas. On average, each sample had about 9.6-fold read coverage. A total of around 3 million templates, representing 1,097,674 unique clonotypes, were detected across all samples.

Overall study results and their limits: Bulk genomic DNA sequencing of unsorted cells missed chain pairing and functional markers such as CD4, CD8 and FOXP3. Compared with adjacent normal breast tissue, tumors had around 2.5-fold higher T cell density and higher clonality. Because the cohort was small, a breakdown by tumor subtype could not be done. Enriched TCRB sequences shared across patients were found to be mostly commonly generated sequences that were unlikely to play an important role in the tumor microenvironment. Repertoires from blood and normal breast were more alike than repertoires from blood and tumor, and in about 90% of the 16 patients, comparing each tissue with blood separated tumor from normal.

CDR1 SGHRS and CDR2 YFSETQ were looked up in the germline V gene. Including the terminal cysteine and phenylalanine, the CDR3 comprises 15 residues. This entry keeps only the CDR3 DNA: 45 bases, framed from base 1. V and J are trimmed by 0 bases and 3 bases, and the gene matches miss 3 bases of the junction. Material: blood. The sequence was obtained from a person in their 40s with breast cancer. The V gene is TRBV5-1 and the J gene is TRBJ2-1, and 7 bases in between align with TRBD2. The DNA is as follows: TGCGCCAGCAGCTTGGGTAGCGGGTTCTACAATGAGCAGTTCTTC. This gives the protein CASSLGSGFYNEQFF.